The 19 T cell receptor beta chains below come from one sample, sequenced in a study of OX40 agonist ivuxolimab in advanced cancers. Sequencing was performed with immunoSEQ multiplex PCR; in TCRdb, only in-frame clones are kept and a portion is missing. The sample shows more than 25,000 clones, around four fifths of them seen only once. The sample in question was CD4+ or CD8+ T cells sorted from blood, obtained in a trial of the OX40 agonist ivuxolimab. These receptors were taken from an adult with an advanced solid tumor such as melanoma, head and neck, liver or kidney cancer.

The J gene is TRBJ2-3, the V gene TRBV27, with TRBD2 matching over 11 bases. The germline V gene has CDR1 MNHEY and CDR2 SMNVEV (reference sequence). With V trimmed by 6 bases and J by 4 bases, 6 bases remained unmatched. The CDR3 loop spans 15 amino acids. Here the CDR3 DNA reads TGTGCCAGCAGCCCACTAGCGGGAGATCCAGATACGCAGTATTTT. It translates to CASSPLAGDPDTQYF.

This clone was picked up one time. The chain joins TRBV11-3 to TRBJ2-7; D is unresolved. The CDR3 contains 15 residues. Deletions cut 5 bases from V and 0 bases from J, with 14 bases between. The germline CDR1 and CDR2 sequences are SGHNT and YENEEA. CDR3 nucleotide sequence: TGTGCCAGCAGCACATCACCGGGTCCCTCCTACGAGCAGTACTTC. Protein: CASSTSPGPSYEQYF. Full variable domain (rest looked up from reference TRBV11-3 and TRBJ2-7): EAGVVQSPRYKIIEKKQPVAFWCNPISGHNTLYWYLQNLGQGPELLIRYENEEAVDDSQLPKDRFSAERLKGVDSTLKIQPAELGDSAVYLCASSTSPGPSYEQYFGPGTRLTVT.

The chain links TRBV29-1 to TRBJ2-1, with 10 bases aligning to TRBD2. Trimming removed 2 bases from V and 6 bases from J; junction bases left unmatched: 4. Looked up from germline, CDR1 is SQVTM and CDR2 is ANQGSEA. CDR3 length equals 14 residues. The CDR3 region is CSVECPSGSNEQFF. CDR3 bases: TGCAGCGTTGAATGCCCTAGCGGGAGCAATGAGCAGTTCTTC.

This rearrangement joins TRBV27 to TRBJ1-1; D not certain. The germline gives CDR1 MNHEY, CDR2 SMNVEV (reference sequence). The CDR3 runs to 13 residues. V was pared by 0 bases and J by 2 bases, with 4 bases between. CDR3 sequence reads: CASSLSRNTEAFF. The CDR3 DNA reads TGTGCCAGCAGTTTATCCAGAAACACTGAAGCTTTCTTT.

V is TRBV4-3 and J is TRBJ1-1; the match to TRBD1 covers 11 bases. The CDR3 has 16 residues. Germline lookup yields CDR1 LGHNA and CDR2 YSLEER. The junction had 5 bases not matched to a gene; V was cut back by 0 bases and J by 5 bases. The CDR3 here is CASSQEEGQGGTEAFF. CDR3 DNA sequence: TGCGCCAGCAGCCAAGAGGAGGGACAGGGGGGGACTGAAGCTTTCTTT.

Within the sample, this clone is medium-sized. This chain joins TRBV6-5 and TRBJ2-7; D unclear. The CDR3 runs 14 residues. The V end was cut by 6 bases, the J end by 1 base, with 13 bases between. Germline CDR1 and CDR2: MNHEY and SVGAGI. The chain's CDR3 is CASRPQVGSYEQYF. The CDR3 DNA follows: TGTGCCAGCAGGCCCCAAGTTGGGTCCTACGAGCAGTACTTC.

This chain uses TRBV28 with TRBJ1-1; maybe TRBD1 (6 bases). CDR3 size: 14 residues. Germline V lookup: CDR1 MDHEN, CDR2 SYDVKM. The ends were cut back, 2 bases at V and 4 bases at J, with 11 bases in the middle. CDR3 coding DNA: TGTGCCAGCAGTTTAAACCCAGGGGTCACTGAAGCTTTCTTT. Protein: CASSLNPGVTEAFF.

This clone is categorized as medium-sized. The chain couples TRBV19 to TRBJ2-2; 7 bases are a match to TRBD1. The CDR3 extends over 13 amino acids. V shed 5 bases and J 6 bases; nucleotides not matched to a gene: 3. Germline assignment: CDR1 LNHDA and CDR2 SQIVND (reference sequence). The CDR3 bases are TGTGCCAGTAGTGACCAGGGGGCCGGGGAGCTGTTTTTT. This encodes CASSDQGAGELFF. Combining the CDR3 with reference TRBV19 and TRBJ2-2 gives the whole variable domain DGGITQSPKYLFRKEGQNVTLSCEQNLNHDAMYWYRQDPGQGLRLIYYSQIVNDFQKGDIAEGYSVSREKKESFPLTVTSAQKNPTAFYLCASSDQGAGELFFGEGSRLTVL.

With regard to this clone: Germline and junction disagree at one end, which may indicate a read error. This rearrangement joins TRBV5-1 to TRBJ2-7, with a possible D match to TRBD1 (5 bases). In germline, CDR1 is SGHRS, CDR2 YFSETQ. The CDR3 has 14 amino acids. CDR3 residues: CASRLGAGSYEQYF. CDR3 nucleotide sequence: TGCGCCAGCCGCTTAGGGGCCGGTTCCTACGAGCAGTACTTC.

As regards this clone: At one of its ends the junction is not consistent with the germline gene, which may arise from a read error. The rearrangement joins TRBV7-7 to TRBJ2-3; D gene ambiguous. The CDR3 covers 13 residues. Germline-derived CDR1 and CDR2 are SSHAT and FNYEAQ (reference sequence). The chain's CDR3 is CASSPGYTDTQYF. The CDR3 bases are TGTGCTAGCAGCCCCGGTTACACAGATACGCAGTATTTT.

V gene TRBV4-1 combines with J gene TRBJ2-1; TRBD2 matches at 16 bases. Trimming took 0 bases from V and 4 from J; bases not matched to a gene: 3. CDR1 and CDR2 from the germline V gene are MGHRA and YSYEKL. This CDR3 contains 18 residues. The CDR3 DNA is TGCGCCAGCAGCCAAGATTGGGGACTAGCGGGAGGGTACAATGAGCAGTTCTTC. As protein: CASSQDWGLAGGYNEQFF.

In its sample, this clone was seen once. CDR3 coding DNA: TGTGCCAGCAGTTGTTGGTTAGACACAATTCGCACTGAAGCTTTCTTT. Translating it yields CASSCWLDTIRTEAFF. This chain uses TRBV21-1 with TRBJ1-1; the table assigns TRBD1, which was not confirmed against the DNA. TRBV21-1 is deemed a pseudogene. CDR3 length: 16 residues.

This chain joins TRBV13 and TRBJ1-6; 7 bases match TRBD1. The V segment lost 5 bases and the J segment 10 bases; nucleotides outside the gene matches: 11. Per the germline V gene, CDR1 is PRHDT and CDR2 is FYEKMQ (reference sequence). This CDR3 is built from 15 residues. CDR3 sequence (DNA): TGTGCCAGCAGCCAGCGGACAGGCAGGAGATCACCCCTCCACTTT. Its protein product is CASSQRTGRRSPLHF.

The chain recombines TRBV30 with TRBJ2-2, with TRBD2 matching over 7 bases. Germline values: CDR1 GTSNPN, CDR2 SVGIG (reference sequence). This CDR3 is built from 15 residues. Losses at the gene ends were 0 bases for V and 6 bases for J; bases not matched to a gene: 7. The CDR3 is CAWSVLAGGSGELFF. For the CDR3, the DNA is TGTGCCTGGAGTGTACTAGCCGGGGGGTCCGGGGAGCTGTTTTTT.

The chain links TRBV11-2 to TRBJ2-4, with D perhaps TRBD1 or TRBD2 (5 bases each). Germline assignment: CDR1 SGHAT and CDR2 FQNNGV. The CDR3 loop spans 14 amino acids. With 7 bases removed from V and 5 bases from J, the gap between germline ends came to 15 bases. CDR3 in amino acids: CASTYGGPQNIQYF. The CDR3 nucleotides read TGTGCCAGCACCTATGGGGGACCCCAAAACATTCAGTACTTC. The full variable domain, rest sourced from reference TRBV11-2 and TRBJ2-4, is EAGVAQSPRYKIIEKRQSVAFWCNPISGHATLYWYQQILGQGPKLLIQFQNNGVVDDSQLPKDRFSAERLKGVDSTLKIQPAKLEDSAVYLCASTYGGPQNIQYFGAGTRLSVL.

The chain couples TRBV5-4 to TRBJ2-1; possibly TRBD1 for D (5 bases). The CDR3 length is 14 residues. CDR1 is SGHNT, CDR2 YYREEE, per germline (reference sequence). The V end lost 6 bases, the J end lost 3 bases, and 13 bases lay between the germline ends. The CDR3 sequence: CASTTTEIYNEQFF. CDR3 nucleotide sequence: TGTGCCAGCACCACGACAGAGATCTACAATGAGCAGTTCTTC.

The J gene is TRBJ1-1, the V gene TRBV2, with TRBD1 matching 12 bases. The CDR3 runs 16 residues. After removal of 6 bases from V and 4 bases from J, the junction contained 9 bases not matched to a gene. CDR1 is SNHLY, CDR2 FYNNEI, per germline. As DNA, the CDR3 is TGTGCCAGCAGCGATGGGACAGGGGGCGGGAGCACTGAAGCTTTCTTT. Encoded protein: CASSDGTGGGSTEAFF.

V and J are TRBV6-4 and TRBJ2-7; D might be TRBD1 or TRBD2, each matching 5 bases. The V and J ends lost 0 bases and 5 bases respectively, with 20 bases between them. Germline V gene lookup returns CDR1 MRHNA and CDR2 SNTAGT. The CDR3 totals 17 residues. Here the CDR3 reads CASSDSLRVREAHEQYF. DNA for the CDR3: TGTGCCAGCAGTGACTCCCTCAGGGTGAGGGAAGCCCACGAGCAGTACTTC.

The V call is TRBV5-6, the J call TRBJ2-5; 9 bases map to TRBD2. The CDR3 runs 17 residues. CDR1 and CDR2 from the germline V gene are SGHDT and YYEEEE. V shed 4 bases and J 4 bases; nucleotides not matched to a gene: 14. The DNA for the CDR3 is TGTGCCAGCAGCCCGAAAGGTCCTCTAGCGGGACGAGAGACCCAGTACTTC. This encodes CASSPKGPLAGRETQYF.